This T cell receptor (beta chain) came from a study of identical twins. There are a few counts of this clonotype. Its antigen is currently unknown. V was trimmed by 6 bases and J by 3 bases, leaving 23 bases between them. The CDR3 totals 17 residues. Study-wide findings and caveats: Models underestimated out-of-frame TCR alpha sharing in monozygotic twins.

TCRdb re-called the 5' RACE reads with MiXCR, one entry per CDR3 protein. The sample has 500,000 to 650,000 distinct CDR3 sequences, roughly 7.2% seen once. The same data also went into a second study, on yellow fever vaccine responses in identical twins.

The clonotype originates from a woman between 18 and 29 years old in good health. This rearrangement joins TRBV12-3 or TRBV12-4 to TRBJ1-2, with a possible D match to TRBD1 (5 bases). The sequencing input was PBMCs. CDR3 nucleotide sequence: TGTGCCAGCAGCCTGACATCCGGGGGTTGGGGTGACTATGGCTACACCTTC. Protein sequence: CASSLTSGGWGDYGYTF.